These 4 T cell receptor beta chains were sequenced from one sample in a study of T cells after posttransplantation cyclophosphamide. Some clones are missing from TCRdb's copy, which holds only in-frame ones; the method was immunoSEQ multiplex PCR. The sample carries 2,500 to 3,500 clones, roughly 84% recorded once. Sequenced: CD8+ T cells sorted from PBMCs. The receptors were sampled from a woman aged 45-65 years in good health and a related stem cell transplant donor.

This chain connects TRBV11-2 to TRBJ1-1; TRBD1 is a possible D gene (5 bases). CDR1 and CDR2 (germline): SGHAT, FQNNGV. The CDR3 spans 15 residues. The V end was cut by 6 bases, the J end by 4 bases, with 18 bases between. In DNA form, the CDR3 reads TGTGCCAGCAGTCCTAACCTCGGACATTTCACTGAAGCTTTCTTT. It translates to CASSPNLGHFTEAFF. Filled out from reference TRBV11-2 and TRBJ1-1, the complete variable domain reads EAGVAQSPRYKIIEKRQSVAFWCNPISGHATLYWYQQILGQGPKLLIQFQNNGVVDDSQLPKDRFSAERLKGVDSTLKIQPAKLEDSAVYLCASSPNLGHFTEAFFGQGTRLTVV.

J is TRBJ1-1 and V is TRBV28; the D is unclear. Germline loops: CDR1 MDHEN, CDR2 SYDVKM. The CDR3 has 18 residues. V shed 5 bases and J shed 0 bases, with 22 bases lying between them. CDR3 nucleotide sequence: TGTGCCAGCAGTCGACCTAGCAACACTAGACCCATGAACACTGAAGCTTTCTTT. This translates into CASSRPSNTRPMNTEAFF. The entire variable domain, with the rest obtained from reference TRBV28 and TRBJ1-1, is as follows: DVKVTQSSRYLVKRTGEKVFLECVQDMDHENMFWYRQDPGLGLRLIYFSYDVKMKEKGDIPEGYSVSREKKERFSLILESASTNQTSMYLCASSRPSNTRPMNTEAFFGQGTRLTVV.

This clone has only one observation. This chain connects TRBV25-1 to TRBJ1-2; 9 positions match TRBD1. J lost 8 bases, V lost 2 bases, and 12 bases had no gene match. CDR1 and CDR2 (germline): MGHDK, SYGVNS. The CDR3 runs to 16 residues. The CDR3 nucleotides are TGTGCCAGCAGTGAAACGGCATCAAGGGACAGGGAGGGCTACACCTTC. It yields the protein CASSETASRDREGYTF.

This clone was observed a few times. The CDR3 nucleotides read TGTGCCAGTAGTATGCTCAACTACTATGGCTACACCTTC. Translation gives CASSMLNYYGYTF. This chain uses TRBV19 with TRBJ1-2, with D unclear. Trimming removed 3 bases at V and 3 bases at J, with 8 bases between. The CDR3 contains 13 residues. The V gene's germline CDR1 is LNHDA and CDR2 SQIVND (reference sequence).